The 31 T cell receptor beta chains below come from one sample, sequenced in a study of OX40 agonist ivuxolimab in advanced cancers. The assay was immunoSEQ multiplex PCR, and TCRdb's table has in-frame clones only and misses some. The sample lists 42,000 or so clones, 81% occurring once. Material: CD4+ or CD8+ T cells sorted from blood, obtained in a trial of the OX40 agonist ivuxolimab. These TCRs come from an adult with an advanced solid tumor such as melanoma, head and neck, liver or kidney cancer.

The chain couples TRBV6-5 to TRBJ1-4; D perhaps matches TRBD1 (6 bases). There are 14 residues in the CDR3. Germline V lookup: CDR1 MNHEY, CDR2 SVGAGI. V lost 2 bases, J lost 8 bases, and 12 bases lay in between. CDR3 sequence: CASSYNRDAEKLFF. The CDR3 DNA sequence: TGTGCCAGCAGTTACAACAGGGATGCGGAAAAACTGTTTTTT.

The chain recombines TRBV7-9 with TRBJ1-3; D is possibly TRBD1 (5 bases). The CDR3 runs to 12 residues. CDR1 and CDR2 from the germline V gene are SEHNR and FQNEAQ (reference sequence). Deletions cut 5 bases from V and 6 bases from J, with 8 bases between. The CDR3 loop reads CASSRRENTIYF. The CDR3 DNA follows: TGTGCCAGCAGCCGCAGGGAAAACACCATATATTTT. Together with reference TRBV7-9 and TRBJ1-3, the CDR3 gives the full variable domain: DTGVSQNPRHKITKRGQNVTFRCDPISEHNRLYWYRQTLGQGPEFLTYFQNEAQLEKSRLLSDRFSAERPKGSFSTLEIQRTEQGDSAMYLCASSRRENTIYFGEGSWLTVV.

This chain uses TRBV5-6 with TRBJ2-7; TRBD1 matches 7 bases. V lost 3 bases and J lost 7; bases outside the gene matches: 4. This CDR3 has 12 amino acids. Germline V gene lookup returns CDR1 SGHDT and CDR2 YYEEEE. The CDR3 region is CASSWTGGEQYF. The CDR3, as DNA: TGTGCCAGCAGCTGGACAGGTGGAGAGCAGTACTTC.

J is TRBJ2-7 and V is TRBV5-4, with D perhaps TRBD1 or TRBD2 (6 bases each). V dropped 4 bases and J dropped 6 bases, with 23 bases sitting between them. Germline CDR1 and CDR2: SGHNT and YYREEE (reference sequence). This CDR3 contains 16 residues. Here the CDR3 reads CASSPAGRQGSAEQYF. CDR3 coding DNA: TGTGCCAGCAGCCCCGCGGGGCGGCAGGGGTCCGCCGAGCAGTACTTC. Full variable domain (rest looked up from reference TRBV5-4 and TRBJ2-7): ETGVTQSPTHLIKTRGQQVTLRCSSQSGHNTVSWYQQALGQGPQFIFQYYREEENGRGNFPPRFSGLQFPNYSSELNVNALELDDSALYLCASSPAGRQGSAEQYFGPGTRLTVT.

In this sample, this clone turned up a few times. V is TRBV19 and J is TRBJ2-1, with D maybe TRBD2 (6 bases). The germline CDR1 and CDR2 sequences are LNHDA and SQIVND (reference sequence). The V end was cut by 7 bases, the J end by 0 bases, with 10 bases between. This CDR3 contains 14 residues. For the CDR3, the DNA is TGTGCCAGTAAGCGGGTACACTCCTACAATGAGCAGTTCTTC. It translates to CASKRVHSYNEQFF.

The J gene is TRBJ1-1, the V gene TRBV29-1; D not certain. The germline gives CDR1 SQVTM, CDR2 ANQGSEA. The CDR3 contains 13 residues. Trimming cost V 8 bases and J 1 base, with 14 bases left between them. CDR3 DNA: TGCAGCTCCTTCGGCGAAGAGAACACTGAAGCTTTCTTT. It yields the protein CSSFGEENTEAFF.

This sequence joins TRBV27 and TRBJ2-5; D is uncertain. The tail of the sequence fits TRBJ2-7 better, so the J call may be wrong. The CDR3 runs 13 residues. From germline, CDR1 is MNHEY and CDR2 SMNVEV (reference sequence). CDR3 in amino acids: CASSLMVSYEQYF. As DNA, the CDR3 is TGTGCCAGCAGTCTAATGGTCTCCTACGAGCAGTACTTC.

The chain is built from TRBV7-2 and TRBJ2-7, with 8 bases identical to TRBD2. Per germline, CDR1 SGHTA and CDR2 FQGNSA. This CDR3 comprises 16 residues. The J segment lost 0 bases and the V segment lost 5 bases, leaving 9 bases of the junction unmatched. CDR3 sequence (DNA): TGTGCCAGCAGCCAAGGCGGCGGGAGGAGCTCCTACGAGCAGTACTTC. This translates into CASSQGGGRSSYEQYF.

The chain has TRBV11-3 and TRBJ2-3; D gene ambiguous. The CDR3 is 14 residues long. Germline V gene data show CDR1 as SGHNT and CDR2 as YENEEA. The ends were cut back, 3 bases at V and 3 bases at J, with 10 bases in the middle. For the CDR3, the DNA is TGTGCCAGCAGCTTGGATTGGGAAACAGATACGCAGTATTTT. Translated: CASSLDWETDTQYF.

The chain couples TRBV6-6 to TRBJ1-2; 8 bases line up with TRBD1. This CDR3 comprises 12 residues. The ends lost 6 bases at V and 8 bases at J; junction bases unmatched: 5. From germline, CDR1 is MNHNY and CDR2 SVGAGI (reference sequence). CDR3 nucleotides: TGTGCCAGCAGCCAACAGGGGGAAGGCTACACCTTC. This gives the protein CASSQQGEGYTF.

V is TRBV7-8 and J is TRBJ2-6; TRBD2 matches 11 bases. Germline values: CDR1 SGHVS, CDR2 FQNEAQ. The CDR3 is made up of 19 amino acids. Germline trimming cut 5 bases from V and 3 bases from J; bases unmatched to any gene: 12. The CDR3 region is CASSQGGTSGFGGANVLTF. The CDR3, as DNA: TGTGCCAGCAGCCAGGGGGGGACTAGCGGTTTTGGTGGGGCCAACGTCCTGACTTTC.

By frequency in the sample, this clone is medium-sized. CDR3 residues: CASSLIGTAQRSAEQYF. CDR3 sequence (DNA): TGTGCCAGCAGTCTGATCGGGACAGCCCAGCGGAGTGCCGAGCAGTACTTC. The V gene is TRBV27, the J gene TRBJ2-7, with 7 bases matching TRBD1. The germline gives CDR1 MNHEY, CDR2 SMNVEV (reference sequence). V lost 5 bases and J lost 6; bases outside the gene matches: 19. The CDR3 length is 17 residues.

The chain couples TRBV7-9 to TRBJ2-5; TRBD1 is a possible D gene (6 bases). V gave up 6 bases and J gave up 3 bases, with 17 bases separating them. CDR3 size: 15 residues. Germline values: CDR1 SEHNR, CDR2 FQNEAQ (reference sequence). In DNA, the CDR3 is TGTGCCAGCAGTCGAAGGACAGTGTTAAAAGAGACCCAGTACTTC. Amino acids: CASSRRTVLKETQYF.

CDR3 protein: CASSLRDRGYNEQFF. DNA for the CDR3: TGTGCCAGCAGCCTACGGGACAGGGGGTACAATGAGCAGTTCTTC. The chain joins TRBV4-2 to TRBJ2-1; 11 positions agree with TRBD1. J lost 4 bases, V lost 4 bases, and 3 bases had no gene match. Germline lookup yields CDR1 LGHNA and CDR2 YNFKEQ. The CDR3 length is 15 residues.

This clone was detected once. The CDR3 DNA follows: TGTGCCAGCAGTTACGGTTGGCAGGGAAACGTCCTGACTTTC. It specifies CASSYGWQGNVLTF. This chain links TRBV6-5 with TRBJ2-6; possibly TRBD1 for D (5 bases). The CDR3 has 14 residues. Germline assignment: CDR1 MNHEY and CDR2 SVGAGI. Trimming took 2 bases from V and 10 from J, leaving 12 bases between them.

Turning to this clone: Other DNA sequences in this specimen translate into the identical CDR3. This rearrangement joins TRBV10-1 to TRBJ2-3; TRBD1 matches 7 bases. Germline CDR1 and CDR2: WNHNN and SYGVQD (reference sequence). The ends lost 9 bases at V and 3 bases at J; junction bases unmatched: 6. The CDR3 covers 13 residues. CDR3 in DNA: TGCGCCAGTTACGACAGGGAGACAGATACGCAGTATTTT. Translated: CASYDRETDTQYF.

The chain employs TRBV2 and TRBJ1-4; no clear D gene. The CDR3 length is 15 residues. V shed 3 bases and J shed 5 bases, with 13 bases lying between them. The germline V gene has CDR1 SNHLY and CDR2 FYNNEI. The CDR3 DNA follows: TGTGCCAGCAGTGAGGAGACCTACCCAAATGAAAAACTGTTTTTT. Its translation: CASSEETYPNEKLFF. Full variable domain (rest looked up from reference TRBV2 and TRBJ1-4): EPEVTQTPSHQVTQMGQEVILRCVPISNHLYFYWYRQILGQKVEFLVSFYNNEISEKSEIFDDQFSVERPDGSNFTLKIRSTKLEDSAMYFCASSEETYPNEKLFFGSGTQLSVL.

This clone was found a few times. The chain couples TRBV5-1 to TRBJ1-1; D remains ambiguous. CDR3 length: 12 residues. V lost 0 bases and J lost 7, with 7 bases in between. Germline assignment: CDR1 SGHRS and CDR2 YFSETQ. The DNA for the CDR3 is TGCGCCAGCAGCTTGGAGGGTAGTGAAGCTTTCTTT. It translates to CASSLEGSEAFF.

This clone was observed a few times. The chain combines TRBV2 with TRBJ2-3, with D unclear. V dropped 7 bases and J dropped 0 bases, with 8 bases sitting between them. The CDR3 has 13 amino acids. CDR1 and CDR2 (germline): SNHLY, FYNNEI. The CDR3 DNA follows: TGTGCCAGCAACCCGTTTAGCACAGATACGCAGTATTTT. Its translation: CASNPFSTDTQYF.

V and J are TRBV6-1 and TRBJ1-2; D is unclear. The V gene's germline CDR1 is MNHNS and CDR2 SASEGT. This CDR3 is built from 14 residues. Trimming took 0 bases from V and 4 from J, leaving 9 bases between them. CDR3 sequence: CASSEARQSYGYTF. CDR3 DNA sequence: TGTGCCAGCAGTGAAGCTCGGCAGTCCTATGGCTACACCTTC.

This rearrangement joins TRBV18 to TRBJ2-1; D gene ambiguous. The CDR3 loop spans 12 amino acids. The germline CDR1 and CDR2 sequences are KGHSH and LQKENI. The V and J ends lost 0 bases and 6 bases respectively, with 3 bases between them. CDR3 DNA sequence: TGTGCCAGCTCACCACCAGTCAATGAGCAGTTCTTC. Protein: CASSPPVNEQFF.

The CDR3: CASSKGLSSYNEQFF. DNA for the CDR3: TGTGCCAGCAGCAAAGGACTAAGCTCCTACAATGAGCAGTTCTTC. V gene TRBV5-8 combines with J gene TRBJ2-1; a possible D gene is TRBD2 (6 bases). Germline CDR1 is SGHTS and CDR2 is YDEGEE. The CDR3 is made up of 15 amino acids. Trimming pared 4 bases from V and 0 bases from J, leaving 11 bases between.

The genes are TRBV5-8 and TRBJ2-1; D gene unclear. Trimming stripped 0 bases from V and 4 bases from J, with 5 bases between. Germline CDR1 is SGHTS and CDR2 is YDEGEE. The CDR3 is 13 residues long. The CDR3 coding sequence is TGTGCCAGCAGCTTGGACAGATACAATGAGCAGTTCTTC. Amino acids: CASSLDRYNEQFF.

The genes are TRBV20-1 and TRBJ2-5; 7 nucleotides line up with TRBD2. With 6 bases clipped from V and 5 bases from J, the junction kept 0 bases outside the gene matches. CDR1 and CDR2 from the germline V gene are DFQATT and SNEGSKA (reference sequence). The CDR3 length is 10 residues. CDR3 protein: CSAGGETQYF. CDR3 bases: TGCAGTGCCGGGGGGGAGACCCAGTACTTC.

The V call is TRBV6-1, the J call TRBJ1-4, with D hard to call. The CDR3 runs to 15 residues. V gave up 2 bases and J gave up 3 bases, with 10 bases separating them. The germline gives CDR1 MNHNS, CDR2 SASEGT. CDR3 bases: TGTGCCAGCAGTGAATCCTACGAGGCTAATGAAAAACTGTTTTTT. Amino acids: CASSESYEANEKLFF.

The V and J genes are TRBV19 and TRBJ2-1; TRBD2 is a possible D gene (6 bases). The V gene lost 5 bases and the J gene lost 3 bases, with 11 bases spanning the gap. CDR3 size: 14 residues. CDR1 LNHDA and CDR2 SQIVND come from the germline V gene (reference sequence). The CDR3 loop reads CASSDGGFYNEQFF. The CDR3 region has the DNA TGTGCCAGTAGTGATGGAGGGTTCTACAATGAGCAGTTCTTC.

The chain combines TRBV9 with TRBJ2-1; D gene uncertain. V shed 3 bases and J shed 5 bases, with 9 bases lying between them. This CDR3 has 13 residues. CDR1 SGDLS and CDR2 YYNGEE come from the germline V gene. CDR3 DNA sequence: TGTGCCAGCAGCGAGCACCAAGACAATGAGCAGTTCTTC. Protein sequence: CASSEHQDNEQFF.

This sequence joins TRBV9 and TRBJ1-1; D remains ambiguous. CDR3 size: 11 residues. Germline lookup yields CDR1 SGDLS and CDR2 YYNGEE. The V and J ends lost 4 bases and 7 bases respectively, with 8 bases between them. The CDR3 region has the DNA TGTGCCAGCAGCCCCCACAATGAAGCTTTCTTT. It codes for CASSPHNEAFF.

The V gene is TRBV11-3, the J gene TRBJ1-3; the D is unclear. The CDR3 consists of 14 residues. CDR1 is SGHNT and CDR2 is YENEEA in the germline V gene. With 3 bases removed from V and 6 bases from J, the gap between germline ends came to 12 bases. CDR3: CASSLTGLVNTIYF. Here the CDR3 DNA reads TGTGCCAGCAGCTTGACCGGACTAGTAAACACCATATATTTT.

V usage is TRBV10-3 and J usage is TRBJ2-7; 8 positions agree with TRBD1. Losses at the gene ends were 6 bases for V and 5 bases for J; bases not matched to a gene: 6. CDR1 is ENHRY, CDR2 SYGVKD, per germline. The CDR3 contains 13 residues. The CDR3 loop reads CAIRLQGVDEQYF. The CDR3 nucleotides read TGTGCCATCAGATTACAGGGGGTGGACGAGCAGTACTTC.

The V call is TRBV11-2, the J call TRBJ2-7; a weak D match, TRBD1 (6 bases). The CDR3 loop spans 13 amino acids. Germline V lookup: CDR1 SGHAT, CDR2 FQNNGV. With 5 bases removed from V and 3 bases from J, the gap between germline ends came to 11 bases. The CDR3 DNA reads TGTGCCAGCAGCGTCGACAGGAACTACGAGCAGTACGTC. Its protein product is CASSVDRNYEQYV.